The 9 T cell receptor beta chains listed next were all sequenced from one sample in a study of blood T cell repertoires in COVID-19. Data came from immunoSEQ multiplex PCR; TCRdb stores just in-frame clones and leaves some out. In the table there are 150,000 to 200,000 clones, around 90% of which are singletons. Material for sequencing was peripheral blood. These receptors came from a man aged 40-50 years with active or convalescent COVID-19.

This clone was seen only once. The V call is TRBV18, the J call TRBJ1-6, with 9 nucleotides matching TRBD1. Trimming cost V 3 bases and J 9 bases; bases outside gene matches: 0. This CDR3 contains 13 residues. CDR1 and CDR2 from the germline V gene are KGHSH and LQKENI. The DNA for the CDR3 is TGTGCCAGCTCACCGGACAGGGGTTCACCCCTCCACTTT. This gives the protein CASSPDRGSPLHF.

The J gene is TRBJ1-5, the V gene TRBV18; the D is unclear. V was cut by 2 bases and J by 4 bases, with 9 bases left in between. The germline V gene encodes CDR1 KGHSH and CDR2 LQKENI. This CDR3 has 14 residues. CDR3 DNA: TGTGCCAGCTCACCAGGCCAGGATAATCAGCCCCAGCATTTT. Its protein product is CASSPGQDNQPQHF.

V and J are TRBV28 and TRBJ1-2; TRBD1 agrees at 7 bases. CDR1 is MDHEN, CDR2 SYDVKM, per germline. This CDR3 contains 15 residues. V trimming: 5 bases; J trimming: 2 bases; junction bases outside the gene matches: 8. The CDR3 DNA sequence: TGTGCCAGCAGTCATAAGACAGGGTCCAACTATGGCTACACCTTC. Translating it yields CASSHKTGSNYGYTF.

This chain uses TRBV7-9 with TRBJ2-7; D perhaps matches TRBD1 (6 bases). CDR3 length: 15 residues. Trimming cost V 3 bases and J 3 bases, with 15 bases left between them. Germline V CDR1 and CDR2: SEHNR, FQNEAQ (reference sequence). The CDR3 loop is CASSFGHRENYEQYF. The CDR3 DNA sequence: TGTGCCAGCAGCTTCGGTCACAGGGAGAACTACGAGCAGTACTTC.

J is TRBJ1-3 and V is TRBV29-1; 10 bases match TRBD1. Unmatched junction bases numbered 12, after V lost 3 bases and J lost 10 bases. The CDR3 covers 15 residues. CDR1 is SQVTM, CDR2 ANQGSEA, per germline. The CDR3: CSVELTGGRGGTIYF. DNA for the CDR3: TGCAGCGTTGAGCTGACAGGGGGCAGAGGTGGGACCATATATTTT.

The rearrangement joins TRBV19 to TRBJ1-2; D is uncertain. Germline CDR1 is LNHDA and CDR2 is SQIVND (reference sequence). The CDR3 consists of 18 residues. The germline V and J ends were trimmed by 7 bases and 1 base, with 25 bases remaining between them. Here the CDR3 DNA reads TGTGCCAGTAACCTCCCTGCGGCACCCGGGGTACTTAACTATGGCTACACCTTC. It translates to CASNLPAAPGVLNYGYTF.

The J gene is TRBJ2-3, the V gene TRBV5-1; 11 bases agree with TRBD2. There are 16 residues in the CDR3. V gave up 0 bases and J gave up 4 bases; unmatched junction bases: 4. CDR1 is SGHRS, CDR2 YFSETQ, per germline. As DNA, the CDR3 is TGCGCCAGCAGCTTGGCCAATAGCGGGGGGGCAGATACGCAGTATTTT. Its translation: CASSLANSGGADTQYF.

The chain joins TRBV18 to TRBJ2-7; D ambiguous. The germline V and J ends were trimmed by 4 bases and 3 bases, with 13 bases remaining between them. Germline V gives CDR1 KGHSH, CDR2 LQKENI. The CDR3 length is 14 residues. In nucleotides, the CDR3 is TGTGCCAGCTCACTACTCGGTAAAGACTACGAGCAGTACTTC. Its translation: CASSLLGKDYEQYF.

The rearrangement uses TRBV5-1 and TRBJ1-1; weak D call: TRBD1 (5 bases). Looked up from germline, CDR1 is SGHRS and CDR2 is YFSETQ. This CDR3 contains 15 residues. The V end was cut by 0 bases, the J end by 1 base, with 10 bases between. The CDR3 spells CASSLDRGRNTEAFF. As DNA, the CDR3 is TGCGCCAGCAGCTTGGATAGGGGAAGGAACACTGAAGCTTTCTTT.